This entry lists 12 T cell receptor beta chains sequenced from one sample in a study of blood T cell repertoires in COVID-19. The table came from immunoSEQ multiplex PCR; TCRdb's copy has only in-frame clones and leaves some out. The sample contains roughly 250,000 clones, approximately 80% of which appear only once. Sequences were obtained from peripheral blood. The receptors originated from a woman at least 80 years old with acute or convalescent COVID-19.

The rearrangement links TRBV5-4 to TRBJ2-1, with 9 bases identical to TRBD2. V shed 4 bases, J shed 4 bases, and the junction held 9 bases outside the gene matches. Per germline, CDR1 SGHNT and CDR2 YYREEE (reference sequence). The CDR3 contains 16 residues. CDR3 amino acids: CASSVAAGGLYNEQFF. CDR3 bases: TGTGCCAGCAGCGTAGCAGCGGGGGGTCTATACAATGAGCAGTTCTTC. Full variable domain (outside the CDR3, taken from reference TRBV5-4 and TRBJ2-1): ETGVTQSPTHLIKTRGQQVTLRCSSQSGHNTVSWYQQALGQGPQFIFQYYREEENGRGNFPPRFSGLQFPNYSSELNVNALELDDSALYLCASSVAAGGLYNEQFFGPGTRLTVL.

This chain links TRBV29-1 with TRBJ2-3; 7 nucleotides match TRBD1. CDR1 is SQVTM, CDR2 ANQGSEA, per germline. V lost 3 bases and J lost 5; bases outside the gene matches: 11. This CDR3 is built from 15 residues. The CDR3 DNA sequence: TGCAGCGTTGAGGGGCAGACAGGGAAGAGAGATACGCAGTATTTT. This encodes CSVEGQTGKRDTQYF.

The chain links TRBV19 to TRBJ2-1; D possibly corresponds to TRBD2 (7 bases). The V gene lost 10 bases and the J gene lost 6 bases, with 19 bases spanning the gap. The CDR3 is 14 residues long. Germline CDR1 reads LNHDA; CDR2 reads SQIVND (reference sequence). In DNA, the CDR3 is TGTGCCACAGGGAGGGGGTTTTCAATCAATGAGCAGTTCTTC. It codes for CATGRGFSINEQFF.

The chain links TRBV10-3 to TRBJ1-1; 7 nucleotides agree with TRBD1. Trimming at V came to 0 bases and at J to 3 bases, leaving 1 base not matched to a gene. CDR3 length: 14 residues. The V gene's germline CDR1 is ENHRY and CDR2 SYGVKD. CDR3: CAISESTGYTEAFF. The CDR3 DNA reads as TGTGCCATCAGTGAGTCGACAGGGTACACTGAAGCTTTCTTT.

This clone turned up a few times. The V and J genes are TRBV2 and TRBJ2-3; TRBD1 matches 7 bases. The J segment lost 6 bases and the V segment lost 9 bases, leaving 9 bases of the junction unmatched. Germline CDR1 and CDR2: SNHLY and FYNNEI. The CDR3 runs 13 residues. The CDR3 nucleotides read TGTGCCAGGGGGACAGTCGCCCGGGATACGCAGTATTTT. Its translation is CARGTVARDTQYF.

This clone was recorded only once. This sequence joins TRBV2 and TRBJ2-5; 9 bases map to TRBD1. This CDR3 has 14 residues. V was clipped by 6 bases and J by 6 bases; unmatched bases: 8. Germline CDR1 reads SNHLY; CDR2 reads FYNNEI. The CDR3 region has the DNA TGTGCCAGCAGCGCGGACAGGGGAGGACAGACCCAGTACTTC. This codes for CASSADRGGQTQYF.

The CDR3 region is CASSQVTGLGGYTF. In DNA, the CDR3 is TGTGCCAGCAGTCAAGTGACAGGGCTCGGTGGCTACACCTTC. The rearrangement links TRBV11-2 to TRBJ1-2, with TRBD1 matching 7 bases. This CDR3 is built from 14 residues. Germline CDR1 reads SGHAT; CDR2 reads FQNNGV. J was trimmed by 7 bases and V by 6 bases; bases with no gene match: 11.

This chain joins TRBV10-3 and TRBJ2-3; TRBD2 agrees at 8 bases. The CDR3 runs to 15 residues. V shed 6 bases and J 3 bases; nucleotides not matched to a gene: 8. Per the germline V gene, CDR1 is ENHRY and CDR2 is SYGVKD. The CDR3 reads CAISPKAGGTDTQYF. The CDR3 DNA follows: TGTGCCATCAGCCCCAAGGCGGGGGGAACAGATACGCAGTATTTT.

This clone was detected only once. The rearrangement links TRBV28 to TRBJ1-1; 8 bases line up with TRBD1. The CDR3 runs 14 residues. Germline V lookup: CDR1 MDHEN, CDR2 SYDVKM. J was trimmed by 11 bases and V by 5 bases; bases with no gene match: 13. The CDR3 bases are TGTGCCAGCAGTCCCCAGGGGGCCCGGAGGGATGCTTTCTTT. Amino acid sequence: CASSPQGARRDAFF.

The CDR3 sequence: CASSRTSVGKETQYF. DNA for the CDR3: TGCGCCAGCAGCCGGACTAGCGTTGGGAAAGAGACCCAGTACTTC. The chain joins TRBV5-1 to TRBJ2-5; 9 positions agree with TRBD2. Per germline, CDR1 SGHRS and CDR2 YFSETQ. The CDR3 spans 15 residues. J lost 3 bases, V lost 4 bases, and 7 bases had no gene match.

The chain is built from TRBV5-8 and TRBJ1-5; possibly TRBD1 for D (5 bases). The CDR3 totals 19 residues. V dropped 4 bases and J dropped 0 bases, with 23 bases sitting between them. Germline V CDR1 and CDR2: SGHTS, YDEGEE. The CDR3 DNA follows: TGTGCCAGCAGCCGACAGTACAGCCCGCAGGTATATAGCAATCAGCCCCAGCATTTT. Translated, it gives CASSRQYSPQVYSNQPQHF.

The chain couples TRBV5-5 to TRBJ1-1; 10 bases match TRBD1. Germline V gives CDR1 SGHKS, CDR2 YYEKEE (reference sequence). V lost 3 bases to trimming and J lost 8 bases; unmatched junction nucleotides: 4. CDR3 length: 13 residues. DNA of the CDR3: TGTGCCAGCAGCTCTCCGGGACAGGGGGAAGCTTTCTTT. It is translated as CASSSPGQGEAFF.